These T cell receptor beta chains were read from a single sample in a study of OX40 agonist ivuxolimab in advanced cancers. Repertoires were generated with immunoSEQ multiplex PCR, while TCRdb's copy carries only in-frame clones and drops some. Of some 59,000 clones listed, roughly 90% are singletons. The material was CD4+ or CD8+ T cells sorted from blood, obtained in a trial of the OX40 agonist ivuxolimab. These receptors were taken from an adult with an advanced solid tumor such as melanoma, head and neck, liver or kidney cancer. Both conserved end residues are part of each CDR3.

V gene: TRBV4-3
CDR3 length: 16
CDR3 protein: CASSQDRFQANYGYTF

V gene: TRBV7-2
CDR3 length: 12
CDR3 protein: CASSLRDSEAFF

V gene: TRBV21-1
CDR3 length: 18
CDR3 protein: CASSARKDHRDRDEKLFF

V gene: TRBV5-1
CDR3 length: 13
CDR3 protein: CASSLAGTAGYTF

V gene: TRBV25-1
CDR3 length: 14
CDR3 protein: CASSVSGANTEAFF

V gene: TRBV6-5
CDR3 length: 14
CDR3 protein: CASCPRAQNQPQHF

V gene: TRBV7-2
CDR3 length: 13
CDR3 protein: CASSSSTGIEQYF

V gene: TRBV5-4
CDR3 length: 15
CDR3 protein: CASSLAGTSTDTQYF

V gene: TRBV4-3
CDR3 length: 17
CDR3 protein: CASSQEDRGLANEKLFF

V gene: TRBV4-1
CDR3 length: 15
CDR3 protein: CASSQVPGQNTEAFF